The 18 T cell receptor beta chains listed next were all sequenced from one sample in a study of blood T cells in healthy people across ages (dated by TCRdb to about 2015). Library preparation was by 5' RACE. Sequencing took place on an Illumina HiSeq 2500. A second PCR of about 7 to 12 cycles was run with a J-beta primer mix and a sample-barcoded 5' primer. TCRdb applied fastp at Q25 and MiXCR to the public reads, then kept only in-frame beta chains. Here each entry gathers all rows of one CDR3 protein and keeps the most common genes and DNA. Counted in this sample were over 950,000 distinct CDR3 sequences; 30% to 40% of them appeared once. The top ten clonotypes cover about an eighth of the sample. The sample comprised blood. These receptors were taken from a man between 18 and 29 years old in good health.

This clonotype has just a few counts. The genes are TRBV7-2 and TRBJ1-1; the D gene is possibly TRBD1 (5 bases). V was shortened by 5 bases and J by 4 bases, with 17 bases between the two germline ends. The CDR3 contains 15 residues. The germline V gene has CDR1 SGHTA and CDR2 FQGNSA. CDR3 coding DNA: TGTGCCAGCAGCGACCCGAGGGGCGGTTTCACTGAAGCTTTCTTT. This codes for CASSDPRGGFTEAFF.

CDR3 protein: CASSQDLWREAFF. The CDR3 region has the DNA TGTGCCAGCAGCCAAGATCTTTGGCGTGAAGCTTTCTTT. The V gene is TRBV14, the J gene TRBJ1-1; no reliable D call. Germline lookup yields CDR1 SGHDN and CDR2 FVKESK. The CDR3 is made up of 13 amino acids. The ends were cut back, 0 bases at V and 7 bases at J, with 9 bases in the middle.

The chain couples TRBV28 to TRBJ2-7; D uncertain. The CDR3 is 15 residues long. Germline V gene lookup returns CDR1 MDHEN and CDR2 SYDVKM. Trimming stripped 2 bases from V and 0 bases from J, with 11 bases between. CDR3 amino acids: CASSLGGRNSYEQYF. CDR3 coding DNA: TGTGCCAGCAGTTTAGGCGGCAGAAACTCCTACGAGCAGTACTTC.

A note on this clonotype: This may be a read error, as it is one base from a much larger clone. The chain uses TRBV12-3 or TRBV12-4 and TRBJ2-1; D unclear. The CDR3 is 16 amino acids. For the CDR3, the DNA is TGTGCCAGCAGTTTACGCGGCGCGAGCTCCTACAGTGAGCAGTTCTTC. It is translated as CASSLRGASSYSEQFF.

V is TRBV28 and J is TRBJ2-3, with TRBD2 identical over 9 bases. V was clipped by 5 bases and J by 4 bases; unmatched bases: 16. The CDR3 totals 18 residues. CDR1 MDHEN and CDR2 SYDVKM come from the germline V gene. In DNA form, the CDR3 reads TGTGCCAGCAGTATGCAGGGGGGGACTAGCCGTCTAGCAGATACGCAGTATTTT. Its translation is CASSMQGGTSRLADTQYF.

The V and J genes are TRBV20-1 and TRBJ2-5, with D unresolved. The germline V gene has CDR1 DFQATT and CDR2 SNEGSKA (reference sequence). Trimming cost V 1 base and J 11 bases, with 20 bases left between them. The CDR3 contains 14 residues. In nucleotides, the CDR3 is TGCAGTGCTAGAGGTAGGCCCCGGAACAATGAGCAGTACTTC. Its protein is CSARGRPRNNEQYF.

The chain couples TRBV6-5 to TRBJ2-7; D remains unclear. There are 13 residues in the CDR3. V was shortened by 2 bases and J by 0 bases, with 5 bases between the two germline ends. The germline CDR1 and CDR2 sequences are MNHEY and SVGAGI. The CDR3, as DNA: TGTGCCAGCAGTTACGACCACTCCTACGAGCAGTACTTC. Its protein product is CASSYDHSYEQYF.

This clonotype turned up a few times. V is TRBV18 and J is TRBJ1-4; the D is unclear. The CDR3 runs to 13 residues. Germline CDR1 KGHSH, CDR2 LQKENI. V gave up 3 bases and J gave up 6 bases, with 8 bases separating them. The CDR3 region is CASSPMRDEKLFF. The CDR3 DNA follows: TGTGCCAGCTCACCGATGAGGGATGAAAAACTGTTTTTT.

The chain employs TRBV20-1 and TRBJ2-7, with TRBD1 identical over 10 bases. This CDR3 has 15 amino acids. The germline CDR1 and CDR2 sequences are DFQATT and SNEGSKA (reference sequence). The ends lost 3 bases at V and 7 bases at J; junction bases unmatched: 12. CDR3 DNA: TGCAGTGCTAGGATCTGGGACAGGGGAGTCTATGAGCAGTACTTC. This codes for CSARIWDRGVYEQYF.

This clonotype was counted only a few times. The chain uses TRBV24-1 and TRBJ2-1; D remains ambiguous. The CDR3 covers 11 residues. Germline V CDR1 and CDR2: KGHDR, SFDVKD. V was trimmed by 4 bases and J by 9 bases, leaving 6 bases between them. The DNA for the CDR3 is TGTGCCACCAGTGAGAGAGGTGAGCAGTTCTTC. It yields the protein CATSERGEQFF.

The chain couples TRBV2 to TRBJ1-4, with TRBD1 identical over 8 bases. V lost 7 bases to trimming and J lost 8 bases; unmatched junction nucleotides: 9. The CDR3 is 14 residues long. Germline CDR1 SNHLY, CDR2 FYNNEI. The CDR3 sequence: CASNVDRAGEKLFF. CDR3 in DNA: TGTGCCAGCAACGTGGACAGGGCGGGCGAAAAACTGTTTTTT.

The V gene is TRBV7-6, the J gene TRBJ1-2; D is undetermined. The germline gives CDR1 SGHVS, CDR2 FNYEAQ. This CDR3 is built from 13 residues. V lost 5 bases and J lost 8, with 15 bases in between. CDR3 nucleotide sequence: TGTGCCAGCAGCCCTTCCTCGGTGGGAGGCTACACCTTC. Translated: CASSPSSVGGYTF.

The J gene is TRBJ1-2, the V gene TRBV20-1; unclear D gene. V was trimmed by 5 bases and J by 0 bases, leaving 7 bases between them. The CDR3 runs 12 residues. Germline V gene lookup returns CDR1 DFQATT and CDR2 SNEGSKA (reference sequence). In DNA, the CDR3 is TGCAGTGCTCAGCCCACTAACTATGGCTACACCTTC. Translation: CSAQPTNYGYTF.

This chain joins TRBV7-3 and TRBJ2-2; D is unclear. The CDR3 sequence is 12 residues long. V was shortened by 5 bases and J by 6 bases, with 7 bases between the two germline ends. Germline CDR1 reads SGHTA; CDR2 reads FQGTGA. CDR3 bases: TGTGCCAGCAGCCCATGGTCCGGGGAGCTGTTTTTT. Its translation: CASSPWSGELFF.

The genes are TRBV5-1 and TRBJ1-1; D not resolved. Germline CDR1 is SGHRS and CDR2 is YFSETQ. The ends were cut back, 0 bases at V and 5 bases at J, with 17 bases in the middle. The CDR3 totals 16 residues. The CDR3 DNA follows: TGCGCCAGCAGCTTGGTGGGCAGGCGGCGGGGAACTGAAGCTTTCTTT. It specifies CASSLVGRRRGTEAFF. The full variable domain, its missing parts supplied by reference TRBV5-1 and TRBJ1-1, is KAGVTQTPRYLIKTRGQQVTLSCSPISGHRSVSWYQQTPGQGLQFLFEYFSETQRNKGNFPGRFSGRQFSNSRSEMNVSTLELGDSALYLCASSLVGRRRGTEAFFGQGTRLTVV.

This clonotype was seen a few times. The rearrangement joins TRBV20-1 to TRBJ1-2; D is perhaps TRBD1 (5 bases). Germline-derived CDR1 and CDR2 are DFQATT and SNEGSKA (reference sequence). V was cut by 1 base and J by 5 bases, with 17 bases left in between. The CDR3 length is 15 residues. CDR3 sequence: CSARGAGSLSYGYTF. CDR3 nucleotide sequence: TGCAGTGCTAGAGGGGCAGGGAGCCTTTCATATGGCTACACCTTC.

This clonotype was counted between two and nine times. V is TRBV13 and J is TRBJ2-3, with TRBD2 matching 12 bases. Germline CDR1 reads PRHDT; CDR2 reads FYEKMQ (reference sequence). The V and J ends lost 3 bases and 1 base, in that order; junction bases with no gene match: 8. The CDR3 is 18 residues long. The CDR3 protein is CASSLTSGGSKGTDTQYF. The CDR3 DNA sequence: TGTGCCAGCAGCTTGACTAGCGGGGGCTCGAAGGGCACAGATACGCAGTATTTT.

This sequence joins TRBV4-2 and TRBJ1-4, with TRBD1 matching 7 bases. Germline V gene sequence: CDR1 LGHNA, CDR2 YNFKEQ. This CDR3 is 14 amino acids long. The J segment lost 7 bases and the V segment lost 2 bases, leaving 4 bases of the junction unmatched. CDR3 sequence (DNA): TGTGCCAGCAGCCAACGACAGGGAACTGAAAAACTGTTTTTT. Its protein is CASSQRQGTEKLFF.